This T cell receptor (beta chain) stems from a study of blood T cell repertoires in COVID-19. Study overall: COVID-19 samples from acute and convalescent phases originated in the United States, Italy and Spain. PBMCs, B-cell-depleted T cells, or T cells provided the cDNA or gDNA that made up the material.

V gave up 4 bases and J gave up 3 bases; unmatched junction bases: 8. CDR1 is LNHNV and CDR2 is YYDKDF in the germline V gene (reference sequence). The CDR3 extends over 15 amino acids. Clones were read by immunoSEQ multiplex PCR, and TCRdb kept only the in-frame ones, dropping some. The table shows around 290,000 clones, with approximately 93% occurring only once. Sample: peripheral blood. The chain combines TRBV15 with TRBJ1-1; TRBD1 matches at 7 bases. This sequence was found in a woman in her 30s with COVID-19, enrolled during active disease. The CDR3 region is CATSNTNRGYTEAFF. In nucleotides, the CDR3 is TGTGCCACCAGCAATACTAACAGGGGCTACACTGAAGCTTTCTTT.